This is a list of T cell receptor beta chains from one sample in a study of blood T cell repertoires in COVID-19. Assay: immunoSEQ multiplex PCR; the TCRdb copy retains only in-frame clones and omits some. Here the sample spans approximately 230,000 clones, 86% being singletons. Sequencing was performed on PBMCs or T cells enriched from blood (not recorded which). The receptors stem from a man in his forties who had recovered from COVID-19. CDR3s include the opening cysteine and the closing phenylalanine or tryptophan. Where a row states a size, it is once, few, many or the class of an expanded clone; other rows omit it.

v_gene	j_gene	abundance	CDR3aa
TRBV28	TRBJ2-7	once	CASSPPGAVSYEQYF
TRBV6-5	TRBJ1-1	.	CASRSPGQNTEAFF
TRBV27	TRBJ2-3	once	CASSSRTSGGPGDTQYF
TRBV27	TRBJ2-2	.	CASSWTGGGELFF
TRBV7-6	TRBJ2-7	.	CASSTSGIYEQYF
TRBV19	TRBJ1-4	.	CASSDRGGPESNEKLFF
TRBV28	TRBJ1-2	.	CASSTNRDRGFYTF
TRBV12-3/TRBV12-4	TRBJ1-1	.	CASSIGGISEAFF
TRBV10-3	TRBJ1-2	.	CALQDRDYGYTF
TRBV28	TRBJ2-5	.	CASSDGQGYETQYF
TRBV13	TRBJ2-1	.	CASSPGAAREEQFF
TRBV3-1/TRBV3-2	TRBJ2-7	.	CASSPRGYEQYF
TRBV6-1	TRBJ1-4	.	CASSFRDTNEKLFF
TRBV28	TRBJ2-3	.	CASSLALVQTSGKVTTDTQYF
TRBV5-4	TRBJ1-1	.	CASSFHLANTEAFF
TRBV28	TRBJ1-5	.	CASSTIGTPSNQPQHF
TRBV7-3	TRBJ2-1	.	CASSIDGGGVEQFF
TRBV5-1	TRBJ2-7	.	CASSLTSGAGEQYF
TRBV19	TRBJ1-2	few	CASSIAGSQARNYGYTF
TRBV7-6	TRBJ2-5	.	CASSLAGGYETQYF
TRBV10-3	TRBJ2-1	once	CAISEWQEDEQFF
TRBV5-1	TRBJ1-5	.	CASSEGPGQNQPQHF
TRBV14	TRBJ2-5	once	CASSQRLPRGFQETQYF
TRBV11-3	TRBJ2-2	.	CASSSSPGELFF
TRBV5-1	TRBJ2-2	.	CASSIPAGAPNTGELFF
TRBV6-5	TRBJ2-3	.	CASKFINSPTDTQYF
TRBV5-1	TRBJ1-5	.	CASSPGQGTLRPQHF
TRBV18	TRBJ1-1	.	CASSPPTGVGVGTEAFF
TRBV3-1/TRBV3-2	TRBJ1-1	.	CASSQEATANTEAFF
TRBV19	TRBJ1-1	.	CASSPWDRENTEAFF
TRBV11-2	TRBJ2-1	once	CASSPGTGEFF
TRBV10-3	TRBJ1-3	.	CAISESRTGAIYF
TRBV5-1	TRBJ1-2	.	CASSLGGDGGYTF
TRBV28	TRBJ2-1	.	CASSRTPGWREGPYNEQFF
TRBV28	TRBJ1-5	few	CASRAGTQPQHF
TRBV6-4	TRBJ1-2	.	CASSQGRDYGYTF
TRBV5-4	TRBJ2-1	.	CASSRSGGAYNEQFF
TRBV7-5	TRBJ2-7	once	CVRSLTTASSYEQYF
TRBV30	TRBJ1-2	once	CASHSYGYTF
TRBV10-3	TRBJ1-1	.	CAIRGQGTEAFF
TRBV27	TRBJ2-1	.	CASTKLGPYNEQFF
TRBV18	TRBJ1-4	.	CASSPQGNNEKLFF
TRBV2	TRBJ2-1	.	CAGKGLTSNNEQFF
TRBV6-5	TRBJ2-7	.	CASSYNSDSTYEQYF
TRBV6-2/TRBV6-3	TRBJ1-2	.	CASSYARDKGDYGYTF
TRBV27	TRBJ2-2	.	CASRQGAGGELFF
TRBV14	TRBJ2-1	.	CASSQDVAGGGLRWHEQFF
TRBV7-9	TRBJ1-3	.	CASSLARGQGVVRTIYF
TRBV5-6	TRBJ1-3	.	CASSTWTGSSGNTIYF
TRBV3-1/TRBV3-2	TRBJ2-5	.	CASSQRRDRAQETQYF
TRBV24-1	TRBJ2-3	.	CATSDLAGRLFKADTQYF
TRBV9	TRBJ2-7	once	CASSAGTGSSYEQYF
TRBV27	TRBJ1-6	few	CASSFQGINSPLHF
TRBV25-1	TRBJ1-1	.	CASTKAAQGTEAFF
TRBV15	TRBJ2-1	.	CATSREGGTYNEQFF
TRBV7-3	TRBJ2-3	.	CASSLRGRSFDRRYEDDTQYF
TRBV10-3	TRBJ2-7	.	CAISAVGRGGNISYEQYF
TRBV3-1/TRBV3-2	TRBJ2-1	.	CASSHDDQGAQLYNEQFF
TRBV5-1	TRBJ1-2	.	CASSLAPGAGGGYTF